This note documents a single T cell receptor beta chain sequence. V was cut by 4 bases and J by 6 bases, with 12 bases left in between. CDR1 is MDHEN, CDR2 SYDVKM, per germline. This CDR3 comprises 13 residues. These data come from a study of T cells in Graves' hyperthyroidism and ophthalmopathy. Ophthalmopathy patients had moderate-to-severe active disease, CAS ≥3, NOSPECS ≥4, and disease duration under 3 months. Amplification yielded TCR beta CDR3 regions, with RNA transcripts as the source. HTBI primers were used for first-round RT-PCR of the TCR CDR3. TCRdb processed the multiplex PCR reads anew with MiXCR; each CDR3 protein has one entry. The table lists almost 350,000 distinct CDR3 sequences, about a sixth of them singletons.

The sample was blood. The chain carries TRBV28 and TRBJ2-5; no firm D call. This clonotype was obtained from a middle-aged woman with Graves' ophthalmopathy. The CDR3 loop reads CASSSRRRQTQYF. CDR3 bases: TGTGCCAGCAGTTCCCGAAGGAGACAGACCCAGTACTTC.